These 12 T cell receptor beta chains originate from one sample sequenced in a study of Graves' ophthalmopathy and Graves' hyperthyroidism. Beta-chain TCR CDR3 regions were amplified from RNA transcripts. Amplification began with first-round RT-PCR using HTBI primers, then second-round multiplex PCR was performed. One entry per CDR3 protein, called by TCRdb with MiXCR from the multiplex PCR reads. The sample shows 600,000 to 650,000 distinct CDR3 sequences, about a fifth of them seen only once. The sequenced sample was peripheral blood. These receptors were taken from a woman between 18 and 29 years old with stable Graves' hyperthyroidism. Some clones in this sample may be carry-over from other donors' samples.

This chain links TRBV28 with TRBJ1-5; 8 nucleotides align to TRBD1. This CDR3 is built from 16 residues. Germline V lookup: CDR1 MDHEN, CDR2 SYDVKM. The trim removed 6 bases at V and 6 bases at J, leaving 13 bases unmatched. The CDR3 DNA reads TGTGCCAGCAGCCGAGACAGGGGCGACTTGGGTCAGCCCCAGCATTTT. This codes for CASSRDRGDLGQPQHF.

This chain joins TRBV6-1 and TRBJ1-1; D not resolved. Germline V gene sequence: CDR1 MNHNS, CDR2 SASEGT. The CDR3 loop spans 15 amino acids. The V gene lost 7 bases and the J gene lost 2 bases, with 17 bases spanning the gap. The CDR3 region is CASTKGRDPNTEAFF. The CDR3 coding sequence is TGTGCCAGCACCAAAGGACGTGACCCTAACACTGAAGCTTTCTTT.

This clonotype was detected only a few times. The CDR3 is CASSLDSGNSPLHF. As DNA, the CDR3 is TGTGCCAGCAGCTTAGACAGCGGGAATTCACCCCTCCACTTT. The chain couples TRBV7-2 to TRBJ1-6; D is uncertain. The CDR3 extends over 14 amino acids. V was clipped by 1 base and J by 7 bases, with 8 bases between them. Germline V lookup: CDR1 SGHTA, CDR2 FQGNSA.

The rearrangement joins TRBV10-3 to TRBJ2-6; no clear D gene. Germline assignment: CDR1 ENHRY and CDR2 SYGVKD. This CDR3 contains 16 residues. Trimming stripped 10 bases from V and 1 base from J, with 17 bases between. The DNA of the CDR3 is TGTGCCACCCGTCCCCTTCGGGCATCTGGGGCCAACGTCCTGACTTTC. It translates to CATRPLRASGANVLTF.

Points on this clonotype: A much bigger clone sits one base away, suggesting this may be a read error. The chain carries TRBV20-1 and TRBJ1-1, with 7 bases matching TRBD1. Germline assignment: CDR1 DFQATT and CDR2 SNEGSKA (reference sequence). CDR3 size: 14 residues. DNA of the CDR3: TGCAGTGCTAGAGATGCAGGGGGAAACGCGGAAGCTTGCTTT. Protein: CSARDAGGNAEACF.

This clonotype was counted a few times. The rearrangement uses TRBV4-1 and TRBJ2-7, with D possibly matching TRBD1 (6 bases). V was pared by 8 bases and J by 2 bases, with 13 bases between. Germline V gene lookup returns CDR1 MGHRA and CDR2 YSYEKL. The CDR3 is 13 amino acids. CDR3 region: CASGSDRPYEQYF. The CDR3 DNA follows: TGCGCCAGCGGCTCCGACAGGCCCTACGAGCAGTACTTC.

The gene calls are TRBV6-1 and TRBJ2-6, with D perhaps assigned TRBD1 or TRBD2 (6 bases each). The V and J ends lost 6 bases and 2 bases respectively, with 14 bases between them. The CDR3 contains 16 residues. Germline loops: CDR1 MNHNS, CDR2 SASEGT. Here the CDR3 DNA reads TGTGCCAGCAGCGAAAGAGGGGGGACTGGGGCCAACGTCCTGACTTTC. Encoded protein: CASSERGGTGANVLTF.

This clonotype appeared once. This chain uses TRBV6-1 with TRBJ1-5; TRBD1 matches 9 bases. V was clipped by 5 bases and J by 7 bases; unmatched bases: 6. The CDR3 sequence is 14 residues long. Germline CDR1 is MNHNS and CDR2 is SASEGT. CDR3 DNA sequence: TGTGCCAGCAGTCCGAGGACAGGGGAACAGCCCCAGCATTTT. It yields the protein CASSPRTGEQPQHF.

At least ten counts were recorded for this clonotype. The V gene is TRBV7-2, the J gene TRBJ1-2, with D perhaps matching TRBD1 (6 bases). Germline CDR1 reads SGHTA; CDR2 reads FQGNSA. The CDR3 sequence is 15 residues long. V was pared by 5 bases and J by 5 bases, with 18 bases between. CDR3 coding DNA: TGTGCCAGCAGCGTAACGACGGACAGTTTTTATGGCTACACCTTC. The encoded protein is CASSVTTDSFYGYTF.

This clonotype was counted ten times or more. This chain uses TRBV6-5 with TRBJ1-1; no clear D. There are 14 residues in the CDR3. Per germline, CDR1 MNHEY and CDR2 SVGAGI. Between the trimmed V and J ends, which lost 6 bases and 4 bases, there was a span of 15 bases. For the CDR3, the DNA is TGTGCCAGCAGCCTAACACCACCCCCCACTGAAGCTTTCTTT. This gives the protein CASSLTPPPTEAFF.

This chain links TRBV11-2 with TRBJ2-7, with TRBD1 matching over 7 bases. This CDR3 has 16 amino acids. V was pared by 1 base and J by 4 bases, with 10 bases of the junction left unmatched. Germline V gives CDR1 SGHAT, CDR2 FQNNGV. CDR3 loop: CASSLGGPGTAYEQYF. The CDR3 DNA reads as TGTGCCAGCAGCTTAGGGGGCCCGGGGACAGCTTACGAGCAGTACTTC.

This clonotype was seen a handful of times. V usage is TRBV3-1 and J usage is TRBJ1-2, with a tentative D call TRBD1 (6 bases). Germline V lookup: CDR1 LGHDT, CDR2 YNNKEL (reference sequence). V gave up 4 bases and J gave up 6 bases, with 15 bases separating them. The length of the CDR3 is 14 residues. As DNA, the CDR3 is TGTGCCAGCAGCCCCTCGAATAGGGGGAATGGCTACACCTTC. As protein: CASSPSNRGNGYTF.